This is a list of T cell receptor beta chains from one sample in a study of T cell responses to AZD1222 COVID-19 vaccine. Method: immunoSEQ multiplex PCR; TCRdb's copy keeps in-frame clones and lacks some. The sample records about 97,000 clones, roughly nine tenths being singletons. This sample comprised peripheral blood, obtained on day 0 of AZD1222 vaccination. The receptors originated from an adult in good health. CDR3s leave out the opening cysteine and the closing phenylalanine or tryptophan. Fields, in order: J gene, V gene, CDR3 protein.

j_gene: TRBJ2-4; v_gene: TRBV19; CDR3aa: ASSIGGALAKNIQY
j_gene: TRBJ1-5; v_gene: TRBV5-1; CDR3aa: ASSFFPGGYQPQH
j_gene: TRBJ1-5; v_gene: TRBV28; CDR3aa: ASSFLGYQPQH
j_gene: TRBJ1-3; v_gene: TRBV6-6; CDR3aa: ASSYSGPDSGNTIY
j_gene: TRBJ1-2; v_gene: TRBV5-1; CDR3aa: ASSFVDRVYYGYT
j_gene: TRBJ2-7; v_gene: TRBV7-9; CDR3aa: ASSLVSGPPAAGQY
j_gene: TRBJ1-1; v_gene: TRBV12-5; CDR3aa: ASGLTDTEAF
j_gene: TRBJ1-6; v_gene: TRBV7-2; CDR3aa: ASSPQTGRDSPLH
j_gene: TRBJ2-6; v_gene: TRBV18; CDR3aa: ASSQQGSGANVLT
j_gene: TRBJ1-5; v_gene: TRBV19; CDR3aa: ASSTSRDGDQPQH
j_gene: TRBJ1-1; v_gene: TRBV19; CDR3aa: ASSIGGSKAF
j_gene: TRBJ1-6; v_gene: TRBV7-2; CDR3aa: ASSLAGAGSSNSPLH
j_gene: TRBJ1-1; v_gene: TRBV29-1; CDR3aa: SVEPRRGMNTEAF
j_gene: TRBJ2-7; v_gene: TRBV10-3; CDR3aa: AISPQADYEQY
j_gene: TRBJ2-7; v_gene: TRBV6-6; CDR3aa: ASTLGQGPYEQY
j_gene: TRBJ1-2; v_gene: TRBV14; CDR3aa: ASSQDQTAYGYT
j_gene: TRBJ1-1; v_gene: TRBV6-5; CDR3aa: ASYRGTEAF
j_gene: TRBJ2-6; v_gene: TRBV5-1; CDR3aa: ASSLGIASGANVLT
j_gene: TRBJ1-4; v_gene: TRBV6-5; CDR3aa: ASSYSLGQGNEKLF
j_gene: TRBJ2-1; v_gene: TRBV27; CDR3aa: ASRQALAGTSSYNEQF
j_gene: TRBJ1-3; v_gene: TRBV6-1; CDR3aa: ASSDTGRGSGNTIY
j_gene: TRBJ1-2; v_gene: TRBV29-1; CDR3aa: SVGSGGNYGYT
j_gene: TRBJ2-1; v_gene: TRBV19; CDR3aa: ASSIAMTLGNEQF